Listed here are 29 T cell receptor beta chains from one sample, sequenced in a study of Graves' ophthalmopathy and Graves' hyperthyroidism listed by TCRdb under 2018. The run used an Illumina HiSeq 2000. TCR beta CDR3 regions were amplified from RNA transcripts for repertoire sequencing. The first round was an RT-PCR using HTBI primers with the Qiagen OneStep RT-PCR kit, and this first round was followed by a second-round multiplex PCR, then size selection and purification. The public reads were reanalyzed by TCRdb: fastp trimming at Q25, MiXCR alignment, in-frame beta chains only. Rows merge per CDR3 protein into single entries with the most common DNA and genes. In all, the sample holds almost 750,000 distinct CDR3 sequences, and approximately 40% of those were seen once. The top ten clones comprise 40% to 45% of the sample. Sequencing input: peripheral blood. The receptors come from an adult man with Graves' ophthalmopathy.

The table lists this clonotype with many counts. The chain is built from TRBV2 and TRBJ2-7; tentative D call: TRBD1 (6 bases). Trimming pared 3 bases from V and 0 bases from J, leaving 9 bases between. The germline CDR1 and CDR2 sequences are SNHLY and FYNNEI. The CDR3 loop spans 14 amino acids. CDR3 region: CASSEMDSSYEQYF. CDR3 bases: TGTGCCAGCAGTGAGATGGACAGCTCCTACGAGCAGTACTTC.

This clonotype was recorded many times. The V gene is TRBV10-2, the J gene TRBJ1-2; the D gene is possibly TRBD1 (5 bases). The CDR3 is 15 amino acids. Trimming cost V 4 bases and J 4 bases, with 16 bases left between them. The germline CDR1 and CDR2 sequences are WSHSY and SAAADI. The CDR3, as DNA: TGCGCCAGCAGTGTAGTGGGGGAATCTAGCTATGGCTACACCTTC. Residues: CASSVVGESSYGYTF.

The chain joins TRBV7-2 to TRBJ2-5; TRBD2 matches at 9 bases. Germline V CDR1 and CDR2: SGHTA, FQGNSA. Germline trimming cut 5 bases from V and 0 bases from J; bases unmatched to any gene: 13. CDR3 length: 18 residues. CDR3 coding DNA: TGTGCCAGCAGCCAAGGTTTCGGCCTAGCGGGACACCAAGAGACCCAGTACTTC. Protein sequence: CASSQGFGLAGHQETQYF.

About this clonotype itself: Relative to the germline gene, one junction end is altered; a read error may explain this. The V and J genes are TRBV10-3 and TRBJ2-7, with TRBD1 matching 7 bases. CDR3 length equals 14 residues. The V gene's germline CDR1 is ENHRY and CDR2 SYGVKD. The CDR3 sequence: CASSLLGGGGEQYF. The CDR3 region has the DNA TGTGCCAGCAGTTTGTTAGGGGGCGGCGGCGAGCAGTACTTC.

Regarding this clonotype: At one end the junction does not follow the germline gene, possibly because of a read error. The chain couples TRBV19 to TRBJ1-5, with D perhaps matching TRBD1 (6 bases). The germline CDR1 and CDR2 sequences are LNHDA and SQIVND (reference sequence). The CDR3 contains 15 residues. The CDR3 bases are TGTGCCAGCAGTATACAGGGTAATCACGGTCAGCCCCAGCATTTT. This translates into CASSIQGNHGQPQHF.

This clonotype was picked up a small number of times. The chain recombines TRBV19 with TRBJ2-5; 11 bases agree with TRBD2. The germline gives CDR1 LNHDA, CDR2 SQIVND (reference sequence). CDR3 length: 16 residues. V lost 4 bases to trimming and J lost 5 bases; unmatched junction nucleotides: 9. This CDR3 reads CASSTATSGIWETQYF. As DNA, the CDR3 is TGTGCCAGTAGTACCGCGACTAGCGGGATTTGGGAGACCCAGTACTTC.

The CDR3 region has the DNA TGTGCCTGGAGTGTCGGGGGTTCTGGGGCCAACGTCCTGACTTTC. Residues: CAWSVGGSGANVLTF. The chain carries TRBV2 and TRBJ2-6, with a tentative D call TRBD2 (6 bases). The germline V gene has CDR1 SNHLY and CDR2 FYNNEI. The CDR3 has 15 residues. V lost 11 bases to trimming and J lost 1 base, with 15 bases between them.

A few counts support this clonotype. One end of the junction is discordant with germline, which a read error may explain. V gene TRBV20-1 combines with J gene TRBJ1-2; D gene ambiguous. Per the germline V gene, CDR1 is DFQATT and CDR2 is SNEGSKA (reference sequence). The CDR3 loop spans 10 amino acids. The CDR3 nucleotides are TGCAGTGCTACCTTCAATGGCCACACCTTC. Protein product: CSATFNGHTF.

This clonotype appeared many times. The chain combines TRBV12-3 or TRBV12-4 with TRBJ1-1; D remains ambiguous. Trimming cost V 2 bases and J 6 bases, with 4 bases left between them. The CDR3 length is 11 residues. CDR3: CASSLRSEAFF. Written as DNA, the CDR3 is TGTGCCAGCAGTTTAAGATCTGAAGCTTTCTTT.

The CDR3 DNA reads as TGCAGCGTTCTGGGGCAGAATGAAAAACTGTTTTTT. This translates into CSVLGQNEKLFF. The chain recombines TRBV29-1 with TRBJ1-4; D is perhaps TRBD1 (5 bases). The CDR3 covers 12 residues. V dropped 5 bases and J dropped 5 bases, with 9 bases sitting between them. The V gene's germline CDR1 is SQVTM and CDR2 ANQGSEA.

A remark on this clonotype: This may stem from a read error, because a much larger clone lies one nucleotide away. This rearrangement joins TRBV6-6 to TRBJ2-7, with TRBD2 identical over 7 bases. This CDR3 has 15 residues. V shed 6 bases and J 0 bases; nucleotides not matched to a gene: 8. Looked up from germline, CDR1 is MNHNY and CDR2 is SVGAGI (reference sequence). The CDR3 is CASRFSLADSYEQYF. The DNA for the CDR3 is TGTGCCAGCAGGTTTTCGCTAGCGGACTCCTACGAGCAGTACTTC.

V usage is TRBV2 and J usage is TRBJ1-1, with no clear D. This CDR3 has 14 amino acids. From germline, CDR1 is SNHLY and CDR2 FYNNEI. Trimming stripped 5 bases from V and 0 bases from J, with 10 bases between. CDR3 sequence (DNA): TGTGCCAGCAGTCGAGCAAAGATGAACACTGAAGCTTTCTTT. Protein: CASSRAKMNTEAFF.

This sequence joins TRBV7-9 and TRBJ1-2, with D uncertain. Germline V CDR1 and CDR2: SEHNR, FQNEAQ (reference sequence). Trimming removed 4 bases at V and 6 bases at J, with 12 bases between. The CDR3 sequence is 13 residues long. The CDR3 coding sequence is TGTGCCAGCAGCTGGCGTAAATATCATGGCTACACCTTC. It codes for CASSWRKYHGYTF.

This chain links TRBV5-1 with TRBJ1-6, with D possibly matching TRBD1 (6 bases). CDR1 and CDR2 (germline): SGHRS, YFSETQ. This CDR3 comprises 14 residues. V lost 4 bases, J lost 9 bases, and 14 bases lay in between. The CDR3 sequence is CASSPAGAGSPLHF. Here the CDR3 DNA reads TGCGCCAGCAGCCCGGCGGGGGCCGGTTCACCCCTCCACTTT.

A word on this clonotype: A junction end diverges from the germline sequence, so it may reflect a read error. This sequence joins TRBV29-1 and TRBJ2-7; 13 bases are a match to TRBD2. The CDR3 covers 15 residues. In germline, CDR1 is SQVTM, CDR2 ANQGSEA. As DNA, the CDR3 is TGCAGCGTTGAAGGTCGGACTAGCGGGAGTTCTGAGCAGAACTTC. It translates to CSVEGRTSGSSEQNF.

The CDR3 reads CASSQFGDWGETQYF. CDR3 bases: TGTGCCAGCAGCCAATTTGGGGACTGGGGTGAGACCCAGTACTTC. This chain connects TRBV7-9 to TRBJ2-5; a weak D match, TRBD2 (6 bases). The CDR3 sequence is 15 residues long. V was shortened by 5 bases and J by 5 bases, with 18 bases between the two germline ends. CDR1 SEHNR and CDR2 FQNEAQ come from the germline V gene (reference sequence).

This sequence joins TRBV6-1 and TRBJ2-6; a weak D match, TRBD1 (5 bases). CDR1 MNHNS and CDR2 SASEGT come from the germline V gene. V shed 6 bases and J shed 2 bases, with 8 bases lying between them. CDR3 length: 14 residues. The CDR3 loop is CASRQVAGANVLTF. CDR3 in DNA: TGTGCCAGCAGACAGGTAGCTGGGGCCAACGTCCTGACTTTC.

A few counts support this clonotype. The germline gene is not matched at one end of the junction; a read error may be the cause. The chain links TRBV10-3 to TRBJ2-5; 11 bases are shared with TRBD1. CDR1 is ENHRY, CDR2 SYGVKD, per germline. This CDR3 spans 16 amino acids. For the CDR3, the DNA is TGTGCCAGCAGTTCCCGCGGGACAGGGGGGCAAGAGACCCAGTACTTC. Its translation: CASSSRGTGGQETQYF.

This clonotype was seen more than once but under ten times. V usage is TRBV12-3 or TRBV12-4 and J usage is TRBJ2-7; D is possibly TRBD1 (5 bases). Trimming shortened V by 7 bases and J by 0 bases, and 10 bases separated the two germline ends. This CDR3 is built from 13 residues. The CDR3 nucleotides read TGTGCCAGCAAACCAGGGAACTCCTACGAGCAGTACTTC. This gives the protein CASKPGNSYEQYF.

The table lists this clonotype with many counts. The chain uses TRBV29-1 and TRBJ2-7, with TRBD1 matching over 7 bases. Trimming cost V 6 bases and J 2 bases; bases outside gene matches: 7. CDR1 is SQVTM, CDR2 ANQGSEA, per germline. The CDR3 has 13 residues. CDR3 DNA sequence: TGCAGCGTGGCCGGGACAGCGACCTACGAGCAGTACTTC. It is translated as CSVAGTATYEQYF.

This clonotype occurred a few times. The rearrangement uses TRBV6-6 and TRBJ2-7, with a possible D match to TRBD1 (6 bases). Germline V gene sequence: CDR1 MNHNY, CDR2 SVGAGI (reference sequence). There are 14 residues in the CDR3. The V end lost 3 bases, the J end lost 3 bases, and 12 bases lay between the germline ends. The DNA of the CDR3 is TGTGCCAGCAGTTATGCCGGGACACACTACGAGCAGTACTTC. Translating gives CASSYAGTHYEQYF.

For this clonotype: This may stem from a read error, because a much larger clone lies one nucleotide away. CDR3 coding DNA: TGTGCCAGCAGTCCCCGTCCGGCGAGGAGCACTGAAGCTTTCTTT. As protein: CASSPRPARSTEAFF. The chain recombines TRBV12-3 or TRBV12-4 with TRBJ1-1, with no clear D. V gave up 5 bases and J gave up 4 bases, with 17 bases separating them. The CDR3 totals 15 residues.

This chain links TRBV6-6 with TRBJ2-7; D is unresolved. The CDR3 contains 13 residues. From germline, CDR1 is MNHNY and CDR2 SVGAGI (reference sequence). Trimming took 1 base from V and 5 from J, leaving 9 bases between them. This CDR3 is CASSYLKTHEQYF. CDR3 nucleotides: TGTGCCAGCAGTTACTTGAAGACTCACGAGCAGTACTTC.

A remark on this clonotype: One end of the junction does not line up with germline, which may come from a read error. The chain recombines TRBV2 with TRBJ1-4; 8 positions agree with TRBD1. The germline V gene encodes CDR1 SNHLY and CDR2 FYNNEI. This CDR3 has 15 amino acids. Here the CDR3 reads CACSVDRDRSEKLFF. The CDR3 DNA is TGTGCCTGCAGCGTAGACAGGGACAGGAGTGAAAAACTGTTTTTT.

Details on this clonotype: Here the CDR3 omits its conserved ending phenylalanine or tryptophan, so a read error is the likely source. Because the CDR3's place on the DNA is in doubt, the DNA is left out and the CDR3 is given as listed by TCRdb. The chain links TRBV2 to TRBJ1-6. The CDR3 spans 8 residues, counting both ends. CDR1 is SNHLY, CDR2 FYNNEI, per germline. CDR3 sequence: CASRGTSE.

V is TRBV2 and J is TRBJ2-5; 10 nucleotides align to TRBD1. CDR3 length equals 16 residues. The J segment lost 5 bases and the V segment lost 6 bases, leaving 12 bases of the junction unmatched. Germline V lookup: CDR1 SNHLY, CDR2 FYNNEI. The CDR3 bases are TGTGCCAGCAGCATTCAGACAGGGGGCGCGGCGGAGACCCAGTACTTC. Protein: CASSIQTGGAAETQYF.

The chain is built from TRBV2 and TRBJ1-2; D gene uncertain. The CDR3 length is 14 residues. Germline values: CDR1 SNHLY, CDR2 FYNNEI. The germline V and J ends were trimmed by 5 bases and 4 bases, with 14 bases remaining between them. The CDR3 region has the DNA TGTGCCAGCAGTCAGGCCTTGGAACCCTATGGCTACACCTTC. This encodes CASSQALEPYGYTF.

The chain combines TRBV20-1 with TRBJ1-2; D not resolved. CDR3 length equals 13 residues. The germline V gene encodes CDR1 DFQATT and CDR2 SNEGSKA (reference sequence). The ends were cut back, 3 bases at V and 3 bases at J, with 11 bases in the middle. DNA for the CDR3: TGCAGTGCTAGGGACTCCGTTGACTATGGCTACACCTTC. It is translated as CSARDSVDYGYTF.

J is TRBJ2-7 and V is TRBV20-1, with D hard to call. The germline V and J ends were trimmed by 3 bases and 4 bases, with 10 bases remaining between them. This CDR3 contains 12 residues. Germline loops: CDR1 DFQATT, CDR2 SNEGSKA (reference sequence). This chain's CDR3 is CSARALRYEQYF. CDR3 coding DNA: TGCAGTGCTAGGGCACTTCGTTACGAGCAGTACTTC.